This TCR beta chain was documented in a study of a mutant IDH1 vaccine in newly diagnosed glioma. Time point meaning: week 23, last vaccination. Each vaccine dose was 300 ug of mutant IDH1 20-mer peptide, with topical imiquimod. Data came from immunoSEQ multiplex PCR; TCRdb stores just in-frame clones and leaves some out. The sample shows around 40,000 clones, approximately 76% of them seen only once. With respect to this clone: Its matching antigen is unknown.

There are 14 residues in the CDR3. Germline CDR1 is SGHRS and CDR2 is YFSETQ. The J segment lost 3 bases and the V segment lost 5 bases, leaving 7 bases of the junction unmatched. The sample was PBMCs, taken from a glioma patient whose treatment included an IDH1 peptide vaccine. The chain links TRBV5-1 to TRBJ1-1; 7 positions agree with TRBD1. This clonotype originated in a man aged 50 to 60 with glioma. CDR3 sequence: CASSLRQGHTEAFF. CDR3 coding DNA: TGCGCCAGCAGTTTGAGACAGGGACACACTGAAGCTTTCTTT.